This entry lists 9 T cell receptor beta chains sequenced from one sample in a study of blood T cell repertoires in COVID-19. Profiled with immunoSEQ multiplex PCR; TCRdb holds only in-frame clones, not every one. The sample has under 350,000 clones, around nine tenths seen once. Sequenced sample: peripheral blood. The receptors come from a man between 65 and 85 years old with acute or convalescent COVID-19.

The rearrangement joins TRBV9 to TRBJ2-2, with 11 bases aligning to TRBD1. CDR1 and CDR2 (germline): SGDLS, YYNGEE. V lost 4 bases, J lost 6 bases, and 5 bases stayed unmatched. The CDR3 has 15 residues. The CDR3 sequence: CASSPMGQGAGELFF. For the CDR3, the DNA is TGTGCCAGCAGCCCCATGGGACAGGGGGCCGGGGAGCTGTTTTTT.

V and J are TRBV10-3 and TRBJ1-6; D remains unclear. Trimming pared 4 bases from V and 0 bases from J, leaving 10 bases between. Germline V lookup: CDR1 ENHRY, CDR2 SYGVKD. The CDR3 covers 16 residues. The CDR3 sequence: CAISVGGSSYNSPLHF. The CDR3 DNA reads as TGTGCCATCAGTGTGGGCGGGAGCTCCTATAATTCACCCCTCCACTTT.

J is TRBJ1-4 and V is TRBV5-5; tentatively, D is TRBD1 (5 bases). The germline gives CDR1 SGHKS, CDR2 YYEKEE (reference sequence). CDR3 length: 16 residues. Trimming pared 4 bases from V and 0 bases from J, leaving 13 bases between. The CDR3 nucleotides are TGTGCCAGCAGCAAGGGACTGACTACAACTAATGAAAAACTGTTTTTT. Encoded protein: CASSKGLTTTNEKLFF.

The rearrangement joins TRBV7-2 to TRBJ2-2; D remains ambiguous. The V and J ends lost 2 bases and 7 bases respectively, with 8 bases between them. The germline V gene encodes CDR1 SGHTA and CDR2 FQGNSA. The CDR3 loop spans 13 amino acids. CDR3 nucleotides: TGTGCCAGCAGCTTACTTTTTAGCGGGGAGCTGTTTTTT. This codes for CASSLLFSGELFF. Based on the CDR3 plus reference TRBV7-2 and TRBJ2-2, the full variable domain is GAGVSQSPSNKVTEKGKDVELRCDPISGHTALYWYRQSLGQGLEFLIYFQGNSAPDKSGLPSDRFSAERTGGSVSTLTIQRTQQEDSAVYLCASSLLFSGELFFGEGSRLTVL.

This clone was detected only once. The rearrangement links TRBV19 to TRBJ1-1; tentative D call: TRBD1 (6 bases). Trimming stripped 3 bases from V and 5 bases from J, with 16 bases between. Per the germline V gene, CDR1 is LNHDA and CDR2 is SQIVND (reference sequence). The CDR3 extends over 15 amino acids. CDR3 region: CASSINRERGTEAFF. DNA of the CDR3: TGTGCCAGTAGTATCAACAGGGAGAGGGGAACTGAAGCTTTCTTT.

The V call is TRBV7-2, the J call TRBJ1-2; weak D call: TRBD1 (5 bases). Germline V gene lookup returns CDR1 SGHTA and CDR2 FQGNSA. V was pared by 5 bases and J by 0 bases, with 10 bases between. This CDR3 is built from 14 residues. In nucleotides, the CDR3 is TGTGCCAGCAGCGCCGACAGCGCTAACTATGGCTACACCTTC. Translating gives CASSADSANYGYTF.

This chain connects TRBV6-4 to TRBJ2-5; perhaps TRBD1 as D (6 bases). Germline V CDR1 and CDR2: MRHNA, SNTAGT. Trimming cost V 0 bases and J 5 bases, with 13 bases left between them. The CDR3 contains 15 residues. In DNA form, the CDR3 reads TGTGCCAGCAGTGACTCAGAGGGGGTAGGCGAGACCCAGTACTTC. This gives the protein CASSDSEGVGETQYF.

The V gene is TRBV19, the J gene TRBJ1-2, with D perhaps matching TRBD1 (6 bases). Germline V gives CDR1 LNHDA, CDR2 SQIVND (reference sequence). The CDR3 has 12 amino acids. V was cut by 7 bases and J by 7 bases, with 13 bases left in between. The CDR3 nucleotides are TGTGCCAGTACCCCCAGGGGCGGTGGCTACACCTTC. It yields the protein CASTPRGGGYTF. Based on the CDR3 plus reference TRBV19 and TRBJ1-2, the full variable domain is DGGITQSPKYLFRKEGQNVTLSCEQNLNHDAMYWYRQDPGQGLRLIYYSQIVNDFQKGDIAEGYSVSREKKESFPLTVTSAQKNPTAFYLCASTPRGGGYTFGSGTRLTVV.

CDR3 loop: CASSPAENTIYF. The CDR3 coding sequence is TGTGCCAGCAGCCCCGCAGAAAACACCATATATTTT. The V gene is TRBV7-9, the J gene TRBJ1-3; D not certain. Deletions cut 5 bases from V and 6 bases from J, with 8 bases between. Per germline, CDR1 SEHNR and CDR2 FQNEAQ (reference sequence). The length of the CDR3 is 12 residues. Full variable domain (remainder filled in from reference TRBV7-9 and TRBJ1-3): DTGVSQNPRHKITKRGQNVTFRCDPISEHNRLYWYRQTLGQGPEFLTYFQNEAQLEKSRLLSDRFSAERPKGSFSTLEIQRTEQGDSAMYLCASSPAENTIYFGEGSWLTVV.